The source of this T cell receptor (beta chain) is a study of cytomegalovirus exposure and HLA in healthy donors. From germline, CDR1 is SEHNR and CDR2 FQNEAQ (reference sequence). The CDR3 has 14 residues. V was pared by 3 bases and J by 3 bases, with 10 bases between. Sequenced by immunoSEQ multiplex PCR; TCRdb stores in-frame clones only, minus some. This sample carries about 110,000 clones, 88% of them seen once, and the ten largest clones take more than 2%. Regarding this clone: This same CDR3 is encoded by further DNA sequences in the sample.

This chain uses TRBV7-9 with TRBJ2-3, with a possible D match to TRBD2 (6 bases). What was sequenced was PBMCs. This receptor was obtained from a woman in her late teens or twenties in good health and CMV-seronegative. CDR3 sequence (DNA): TGTGCCAGCAGCTTGGGGGGATTAACAGATACGCAGTATTTT. Amino acids: CASSLGGLTDTQYF.